A selection of T cell receptor beta chains follows, all from one sample in a study of OX40 agonist ivuxolimab in advanced cancers. Data came from immunoSEQ multiplex PCR; TCRdb stores just in-frame clones and leaves some out. The data contain more than 20,000 clones, around 80% of them singletons. Material: CD4+ or CD8+ T cells sorted from blood, obtained in a trial of the OX40 agonist ivuxolimab. The receptor source for this set is an adult with an advanced solid tumor such as melanoma, head and neck, liver or kidney cancer. CDR3s include the opening cysteine and the closing phenylalanine or tryptophan. The D gene is left open where the match is weak. Where a row states a size, it is once, few, many or the class of an expanded clone; other rows omit it.

size: NA
J: TRBJ2-3
V: TRBV5-1
D: NA
DNA: TGCGCCAGCAGCGGCGGACGACTAGGAGAAACAGATACGCAGTATTTT
CDR3: CASSGGRLGETDTQYF

size: NA
J: TRBJ1-1
V: TRBV13
D: TRBD1
DNA: TGTGCCAGCAGCGGACAGGCCACTGAAGCTTTCTTT
CDR3: CASSGQATEAFF

size: NA
J: TRBJ1-2
V: TRBV6-5
D: TRBD1
DNA: TGTGCCAGCAGCCAAGGACAGGGTTTTTTCTATGGCTACACCTTC
CDR3: CASSQGQGFFYGYTF

size: NA
J: TRBJ2-5
V: TRBV7-6
D: TRBD2
DNA: TGTGCCAGCAGCCCTGGGACTAGCAACGGAGAGACCCAGTACTTC
CDR3: CASSPGTSNGETQYF

size: few
J: TRBJ1-5
V: TRBV19
D: TRBD1
DNA: TGTGCCAGTCTCGCCCGGGACAGGGGCTTACAGCCCCAGCATTTT
CDR3: CASLARDRGLQPQHF

size: NA
J: TRBJ1-5
V: TRBV16
D: NA
DNA: TGTGCCAGCAGCCAATCGGGGTCAGGGAGCGTCCCCCAGCATTTT
CDR3: CASSQSGSGSVPQHF

size: NA
J: TRBJ1-5
V: TRBV19
D: TRBD1
DNA: TGTGCCAGTAGTGGCCAGGGGGGAAATGTTCAGCCCCAGCATTTT
CDR3: CASSGQGGNVQPQHF

size: NA
J: TRBJ1-6
V: TRBV6-5
D: NA
DNA: TGTGCCAGCAGTTACCCGAGGCGGGGTTCACCCCTCCACTTT
CDR3: CASSYPRRGSPLHF

size: NA
J: TRBJ2-5
V: TRBV5-1
D: NA
DNA: TGCGCCAGCAGCTTAAGGTTTTCGGTGCAAGAGACCCAGTACTTC
CDR3: CASSLRFSVQETQYF

size: NA
J: TRBJ1-1
V: TRBV5-6
D: TRBD1
DNA: TGTGCCAGCAGCACGGGACAGGGGTTGAACACTGAAGCTTTCTTT
CDR3: CASSTGQGLNTEAFF

size: NA
J: TRBJ1-1
V: TRBV30
D: TRBD1
DNA: TGTGCCTGGAGAGCGGACAGGAGAACTGAAGCTTTCTTT
CDR3: CAWRADRRTEAFF

size: NA
J: TRBJ2-5
V: TRBV6-6
D: TRBD1
DNA: TGTGCCAGCAGGCTACAGGGGGCTGCGGAGACCCAGTACTTC
CDR3: CASRLQGAAETQYF

size: NA
J: TRBJ2-7
V: TRBV9
D: NA
DNA: TGTGCCAGCAGCTTGTTAGGGTCGGGCGAGCAGTACTTC
CDR3: CASSLLGSGEQYF

size: few
J: TRBJ1-2
V: TRBV9
D: NA
DNA: TGTGCCAGCAGCGCGCTTGGACAGAAACGCACCTTC
CDR3: CASSALGQKRTF

size: NA
J: TRBJ1-2
V: TRBV9
D: TRBD1
DNA: TGTGCCAGCAGCGTAGACGTAGGGGGCAACTATGGCTACACCTTC
CDR3: CASSVDVGGNYGYTF

size: NA
J: TRBJ2-1
V: TRBV7-8
D: NA
DNA: TGTGCCAGCAGCTTAGGATCTGGGACTTCGGAGTTCTTC
CDR3: CASSLGSGTSEFF

size: NA
J: TRBJ2-1
V: TRBV28
D: NA
DNA: TGTGCCAGCAGCCCTGGGGGTTATGAGCAGTTCTTC
CDR3: CASSPGGYEQFF

size: once
J: TRBJ2-7
V: TRBV6-1
D: NA
DNA: TGTGCCAGTAGCCGGGTCCAGGCCTACGAGCAGTACTTC
CDR3: CASSRVQAYEQYF

size: few
J: TRBJ2-5
V: TRBV14
D: NA
DNA: TGTGCCAGCAGCCAAAATGTGGAGACCCAGTACTTC
CDR3: CASSQNVETQYF

size: few
J: TRBJ1-2
V: TRBV7-8
D: NA
DNA: TGTGCCAGCAGCTTGAGCAACCAGGGTAATGGCTACACCTTC
CDR3: CASSLSNQGNGYTF

size: NA
J: TRBJ1-2
V: TRBV5-4
D: TRBD1
DNA: TGTGCCAGCAGCTCCGGGACAGGGCCCGGCTACACCTTC
CDR3: CASSSGTGPGYTF

size: NA
J: TRBJ2-5
V: TRBV28
D: NA
DNA: TGTGCCAGCAGTTACCTAGGGACCCAGTACTTC
CDR3: CASSYLGTQYF

size: NA
J: TRBJ1-5
V: TRBV10-1
D: TRBD1
DNA: TGCGCCAGCGTACTAGGGGGCCCCTATCAGCCCCAGCATTTT
CDR3: CASVLGGPYQPQHF

size: once
J: TRBJ1-3
V: TRBV7-2
D: TRBD1
DNA: TGTGCCAGCAGTTTCCCAGGGGGCGCGGGAAACACCATATATTTT
CDR3: CASSFPGGAGNTIYF

size: NA
J: TRBJ2-2
V: TRBV11-3
D: NA
DNA: TGTGCCAGCAGCCCCGGCTTGGGGTTAACCGGGGAGCTGTTTTTT
CDR3: CASSPGLGLTGELFF

size: NA
J: TRBJ1-2
V: TRBV30
D: NA
DNA: TGTGCCTGGAGCCCCGACAGTCAGGCGAATGGCTACACCTTC
CDR3: CAWSPDSQANGYTF

size: NA
J: TRBJ1-2
V: TRBV7-6
D: NA
DNA: TGTGCCAGCAGCCGCCGGGATTTCTATGGCTACACCTTC
CDR3: CASSRRDFYGYTF

size: NA
J: TRBJ2-1
V: TRBV5-1
D: NA
DNA: TGCGCCAGTGCTTGGGGGCTAATATACAATGAGCAGTTCTTC
CDR3: CASAWGLIYNEQFF

size: NA
J: TRBJ1-3
V: TRBV6-6
D: NA
DNA: TGTGCCAGCAGTTACGATATGGACAGCTCTGGAAACACCATATATTTT
CDR3: CASSYDMDSSGNTIYF

size: NA
J: TRBJ1-5
V: TRBV2
D: NA
DNA: TGTGCCAGCAGCGACAGTTATAGCAATCAGCCCCAGCATTTT
CDR3: CASSDSYSNQPQHF

size: NA
J: TRBJ1-2
V: TRBV6-6
D: NA
DNA: TGTGCCAGCAGTTACTCCGGCGATGGCTACACCTTC
CDR3: CASSYSGDGYTF

size: NA
J: TRBJ1-1
V: TRBV28
D: TRBD1
DNA: TGTGCCAGCAGTCCAGCTAGGGACAGGGGGCGCAGGACTGAAGCTTTCTTT
CDR3: CASSPARDRGRRTEAFF

size: NA
J: TRBJ1-1
V: TRBV28
D: TRBD1
DNA: TGTGCCAGCACCCTGGACAGGGTCGGCACTGAAGCTTTCTTT
CDR3: CASTLDRVGTEAFF

size: NA
J: TRBJ1-1
V: TRBV6-1
D: NA
DNA: TGTGCCAGCAGACAGGGATTCACTGAAGCTTTCTTT
CDR3: CASRQGFTEAFF

size: NA
J: TRBJ1-5
V: TRBV10-1
D: NA
DNA: TGCGCCAGCAGTGACTGGGATCAGCCCCAGCATTTT
CDR3: CASSDWDQPQHF

size: NA
J: TRBJ1-4
V: TRBV12-5
D: NA
DNA: TGTGCTAGTGGTTCGGGGACGGCAACTAATGAAAAACTGTTTTTT
CDR3: CASGSGTATNEKLFF

size: NA
J: TRBJ1-2
V: TRBV29-1
D: TRBD1
DNA: TGCAGCGTTGAGGAGGGGGACAGGGACGGCTACACCTTC
CDR3: CSVEEGDRDGYTF

size: NA
J: TRBJ2-2
V: TRBV6-6
D: NA
DNA: TGTGCCAGCAGTGGGGGACCTTCGAACACCGGGGAGCTGTTTTTT
CDR3: CASSGGPSNTGELFF

size: once
J: TRBJ2-3
V: TRBV7-8
D: NA
DNA: TGTGCCAGCAGCCCGGGGGCGCCTTCAATTACGCAGTATTTT
CDR3: CASSPGAPSITQYF

size: NA
J: TRBJ1-5
V: TRBV30
D: NA
DNA: TGTGCCTGGAGTATTAAGGGAGGATCGGGTCAGCCCCAGCATTTT
CDR3: CAWSIKGGSGQPQHF

size: NA
J: TRBJ2-1
V: TRBV5-6
D: TRBD2
DNA: TGTGCCAGCAGCTTGGAACTAGCGGGGGCGTACAATGAGCAGTTCTTC
CDR3: CASSLELAGAYNEQFF

size: NA
J: TRBJ2-7
V: TRBV18
D: TRBD1
DNA: TGTGCCAGCCGACAGGGCTCCGGGCACGAGCAGTACTTC
CDR3: CASRQGSGHEQYF

size: NA
J: TRBJ1-6
V: TRBV5-1
D: NA
DNA: TGCGCCAGCAGCTCCAGAGAGTATAATTCACCCCTCCACTTT
CDR3: CASSSREYNSPLHF

size: NA
J: TRBJ1-2
V: TRBV14
D: NA
DNA: TGTGCCAGCAGCCGCGCACAGGGAAGTTTGGGCTATGGCTACACCTTC
CDR3: CASSRAQGSLGYGYTF

size: few
J: TRBJ1-1
V: TRBV11-2
D: NA
DNA: TGTGCCAGCAGCTTAGGGCAGCCTGAAGCTTTCTTT
CDR3: CASSLGQPEAFF

size: NA
J: TRBJ2-2
V: TRBV7-9
D: NA
DNA: TGTGCCAGCAGCTTATCCTGGGGGGACGCGAACACCGGGGAGCTGTTTTTT
CDR3: CASSLSWGDANTGELFF

size: once
J: TRBJ2-5
V: TRBV2
D: NA
DNA: TGTGCCAGCAGTAAAGGAAGTCCCCGGAATCAAGAGACCCAGTACTTC
CDR3: CASSKGSPRNQETQYF

size: NA
J: TRBJ2-1
V: TRBV11-3
D: TRBD1
DNA: TGTGCCAGCAGCTTGGGTGTCGGACAGGGGAATGAGCAGTTCTTC
CDR3: CASSLGVGQGNEQFF

size: NA
J: TRBJ2-7
V: TRBV6-5
D: NA
DNA: TGTGCCAGCAGTTACTCAGGAGACTCCTACGAGCAGTACTTC
CDR3: CASSYSGDSYEQYF

size: NA
J: TRBJ2-7
V: TRBV19
D: TRBD1
DNA: TGTGCCAGTAGTACCCGGGACAGGGGGTCGTCCTACGAGCAGTACTTC
CDR3: CASSTRDRGSSYEQYF

size: NA
J: TRBJ2-1
V: TRBV6-4
D: NA
DNA: TGTGCCAGCAGCCTAGGGGGGGCGCAGTTCTTC
CDR3: CASSLGGAQFF

size: NA
J: TRBJ2-5
V: TRBV19
D: TRBD1
DNA: TGTGCCAGTGACATGGGACAGGCCCAAGAGACCCAGTACTTC
CDR3: CASDMGQAQETQYF

size: NA
J: TRBJ1-2
V: TRBV10-1
D: TRBD1
DNA: TGCGCCAGCAGTGCCGGACAGGGCCCGGGAGGCTACACCTTC
CDR3: CASSAGQGPGGYTF

size: medium-sized
J: TRBJ2-1
V: TRBV28
D: NA
DNA: TGTGCCAGCAGTTTTGCTAGGGTGAGGTCGCCGTTCTTC
CDR3: CASSFARVRSPFF

size: NA
J: TRBJ1-5
V: TRBV30
D: TRBD1
DNA: TGTGCCTGGAGTATCCCAGGGACAGGGGGTAAGCAGCCCCAGCATTTT
CDR3: CAWSIPGTGGKQPQHF

size: NA
J: TRBJ2-6
V: TRBV11-2
D: NA
DNA: TGTGCCAGCAGCTCCTTCGGGGGCGCCTCTGGGGCCAACGTCCTGACTTTC
CDR3: CASSSFGGASGANVLTF

size: NA
J: TRBJ1-5
V: TRBV2
D: NA
DNA: TGTGCCAGCCGCGGATTCGTGGGGCAGCCCCAGCATTTT
CDR3: CASRGFVGQPQHF

size: NA
J: TRBJ2-7
V: TRBV11-2
D: TRBD1
DNA: TGTGCCAGCAGCTTAGGCGGGACAGGGGAGCAGTACTTC
CDR3: CASSLGGTGEQYF